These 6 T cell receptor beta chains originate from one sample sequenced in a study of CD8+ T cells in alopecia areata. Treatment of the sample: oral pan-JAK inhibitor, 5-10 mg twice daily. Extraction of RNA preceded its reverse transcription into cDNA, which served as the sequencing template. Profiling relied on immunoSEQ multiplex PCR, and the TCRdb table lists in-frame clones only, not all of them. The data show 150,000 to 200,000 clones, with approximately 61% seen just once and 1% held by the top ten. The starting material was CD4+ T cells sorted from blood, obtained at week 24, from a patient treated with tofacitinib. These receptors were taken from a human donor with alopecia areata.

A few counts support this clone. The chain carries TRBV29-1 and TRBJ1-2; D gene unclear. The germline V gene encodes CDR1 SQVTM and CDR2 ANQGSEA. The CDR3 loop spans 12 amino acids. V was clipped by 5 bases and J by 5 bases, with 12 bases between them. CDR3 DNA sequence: TGCAGCGTTATAGGGCATCGGTATGGCTACACCTTC. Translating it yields CSVIGHRYGYTF.

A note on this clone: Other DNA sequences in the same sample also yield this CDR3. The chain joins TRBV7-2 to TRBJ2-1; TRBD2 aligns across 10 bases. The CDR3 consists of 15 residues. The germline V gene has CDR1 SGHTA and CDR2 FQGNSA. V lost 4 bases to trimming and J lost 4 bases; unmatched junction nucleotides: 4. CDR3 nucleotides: TGTGCCAGCAGCTCGCTAGCGGGGGCATACAATGAGCAGTTCTTC. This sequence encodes CASSSLAGAYNEQFF.

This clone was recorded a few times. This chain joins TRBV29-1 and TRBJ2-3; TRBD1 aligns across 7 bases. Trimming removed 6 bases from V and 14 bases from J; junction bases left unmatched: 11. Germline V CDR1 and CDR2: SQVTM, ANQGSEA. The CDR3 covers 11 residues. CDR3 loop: CSVDDRAAVYF. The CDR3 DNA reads TGCAGCGTGGATGACAGGGCAGCGGTGTATTTT.

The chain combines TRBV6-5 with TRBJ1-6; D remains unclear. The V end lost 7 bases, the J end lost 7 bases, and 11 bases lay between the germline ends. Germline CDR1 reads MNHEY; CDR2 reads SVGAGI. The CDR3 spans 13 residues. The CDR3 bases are TGTGCCAGCACACTGGGCCCCAATTCACCCCTCCACTTT. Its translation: CASTLGPNSPLHF.

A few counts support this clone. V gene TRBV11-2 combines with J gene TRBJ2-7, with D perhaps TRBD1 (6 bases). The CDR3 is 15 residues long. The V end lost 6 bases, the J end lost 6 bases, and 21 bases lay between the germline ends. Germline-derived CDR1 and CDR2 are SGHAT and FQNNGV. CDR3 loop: CASRPPGTPSAEQYF. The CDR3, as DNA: TGTGCCAGCAGACCCCCAGGGACACCTTCCGCCGAGCAGTACTTC.

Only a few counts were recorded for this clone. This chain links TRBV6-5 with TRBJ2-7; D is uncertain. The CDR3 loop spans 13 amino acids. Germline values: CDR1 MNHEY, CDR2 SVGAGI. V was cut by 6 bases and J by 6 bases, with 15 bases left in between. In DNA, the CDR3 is TGTGCCAGCAGGATGTTCCTGGGCGGCGAGCAGTACTTC. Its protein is CASRMFLGGEQYF.